Below are 27 T cell receptor beta chains sequenced from a single sample in a study of Graves' ophthalmopathy and Graves' hyperthyroidism. Amplified TCR beta CDR3 regions were obtained using RNA transcripts as template. HTBI primers were employed in first-round RT-PCR, then a second-round multiplex PCR followed. TCRdb reprocessed the multiplex PCR reads via MiXCR and lists one record per CDR3 protein. The sample consists of some 360,000 distinct CDR3 sequences, 17% of them appearing once. Sequenced material: peripheral blood. These receptors all stem from an adult woman with stable Graves' hyperthyroidism.

This clonotype was seen many times. This rearrangement joins TRBV18 to TRBJ1-1, with a weak D call TRBD1 (5 bases). The CDR3 extends over 15 amino acids. Germline-derived CDR1 and CDR2 are KGHSH and LQKENI. The V end lost 2 bases, the J end lost 12 bases, and 22 bases lay between the germline ends. As DNA, the CDR3 is TGTGCCAGCTCACCAGCTTTTTCGGGGCACACTGAGACTTTCTTT. Residues: CASSPAFSGHTETFF.

This clonotype occurred many times. The rearrangement joins TRBV2 to TRBJ2-7, with D perhaps being TRBD1 or TRBD2 (5 bases each). Trimming removed 5 bases from V and 0 bases from J, with 14 bases in between. Germline loops: CDR1 SNHLY, CDR2 FYNNEI. The CDR3 totals 15 residues. In DNA, the CDR3 is TGTGCCAGCAGTCAACCGGGACGGAGCTCCTACGAGCAGTACTTC. This codes for CASSQPGRSSYEQYF. The variable domain in full, with the rest retrieved from reference TRBV2 and TRBJ2-7, is EPEVTQTPSHQVTQMGQEVILRCVPISNHLYFYWYRQILGQKVEFLVSFYNNEISEKSEIFDDQFSVERPDGSNFTLKIRSTKLEDSAMYFCASSQPGRSSYEQYFGPGTRLTVT.

This clonotype was detected many times. The rearrangement links TRBV20-1 to TRBJ1-1, with D unresolved. The V end was cut by 4 bases, the J end by 0 bases, with 12 bases between. CDR1 DFQATT and CDR2 SNEGSKA come from the germline V gene (reference sequence). The CDR3 loop spans 14 amino acids. CDR3 residues: CSAKGPLMNTEAFF. DNA for the CDR3: TGCAGTGCTAAAGGGCCGTTAATGAACACTGAAGCTTTCTTT.

This clonotype was seen many times. This chain connects TRBV20-1 to TRBJ2-7; 11 nucleotides match TRBD1. Trimming at V came to 5 bases and at J to 2 bases, leaving 2 bases not matched to a gene. CDR1 and CDR2 from the germline V gene are DFQATT and SNEGSKA (reference sequence). This CDR3 contains 13 residues. CDR3 sequence reads: CSAGDRGTYEQYF. CDR3 in DNA: TGCAGTGCTGGGGACAGGGGGACCTACGAGCAGTACTTC.

At least ten counts were recorded for this clonotype. Mismatch with germline at one junction end may stem from a read error. V and J are TRBV12-3 or TRBV12-4 and TRBJ2-4, with D possibly matching TRBD2 (5 bases). The CDR3 totals 13 residues. CDR3 nucleotide sequence: TGTGCCAGCAGTTTAGTCGAGGGAGCCATTAAGTACTTC. This translates into CASSLVEGAIKYF.

This clonotype was seen repeatedly, ten times or more. The chain recombines TRBV12-3 or TRBV12-4 with TRBJ2-2, with 8 positions matching TRBD2. Trimming at V came to 5 bases and at J to 7 bases, leaving 6 bases not matched to a gene. The CDR3 contains 14 residues. The CDR3 sequence: CASSPGGRYGELFF. In DNA, the CDR3 is TGTGCCAGCAGTCCGGGAGGGAGGTACGGGGAGCTGTTTTTT.

This clonotype came up a few times. The chain combines TRBV19 with TRBJ1-2, with TRBD1 as a possible D gene (5 bases). Germline CDR1 LNHDA, CDR2 SQIVND (reference sequence). There are 14 residues in the CDR3. V gave up 7 bases and J gave up 1 base, with 13 bases separating them. CDR3 amino acids: CASKRQSDNYGYTF. For the CDR3, the DNA is TGTGCCAGTAAAAGACAGAGCGATAACTATGGCTACACCTTC.

This clonotype was seen a handful of times. The rearrangement links TRBV5-1 to TRBJ1-5; the match to TRBD1 covers 9 bases. The CDR3 is made up of 15 amino acids. Per the germline V gene, CDR1 is SGHRS and CDR2 is YFSETQ. The V segment lost 4 bases and the J segment 4 bases; nucleotides outside the gene matches: 6. The CDR3 DNA sequence: TGCGCCAGCAGCCCGGGACAGGGACCAAATCAGCCCCAGCATTTT. Translated, it gives CASSPGQGPNQPQHF.

The CDR3: CATRGTGGNQPQHF. CDR3 DNA sequence: TGTGCCACCAGGGGGACAGGGGGCAATCAGCCCCAGCATTTT. The chain joins TRBV27 to TRBJ1-5, with 10 bases lining up with TRBD1. Germline CDR1 is MNHEY and CDR2 is SMNVEV (reference sequence). V lost 10 bases to trimming and J lost 2 bases; unmatched junction nucleotides: 5. This CDR3 region has 14 residues.

This clonotype appeared many times. The V gene is TRBV19, the J gene TRBJ2-7; 8 bases are a match to TRBD2. Germline V lookup: CDR1 LNHDA, CDR2 SQIVND (reference sequence). V shed 6 bases, J shed 5 bases, and the junction held 12 bases outside the gene matches. CDR3 length: 15 amino acids. Here the CDR3 reads CASSPLGGALHEQYF. The CDR3, as DNA: TGTGCCAGTAGCCCGCTCGGGGGGGCGCTTCACGAGCAGTACTTC.

This clonotype occurred a few times. V and J are TRBV6-2 or TRBV6-3 and TRBJ1-5, with no clear D. The V and J ends lost 2 bases and 1 base respectively, with 15 bases between them. The CDR3 is made up of 17 amino acids. Germline CDR1 is MNHEY and CDR2 is SVGEGT. This CDR3 reads CASSYLIGLGSNQPQHF. CDR3 sequence (DNA): TGTGCCAGCAGTTACCTGATCGGACTTGGAAGCAATCAGCCCCAGCATTTT.

This clonotype has ten or more counts. V is TRBV6-2 or TRBV6-3 and J is TRBJ2-7, with D uncertain. The CDR3 loop spans 16 amino acids. The ends were cut back, 10 bases at V and 0 bases at J, with 22 bases in the middle. Germline V lookup: CDR1 MNHEY, CDR2 SVGEGT. CDR3 sequence (DNA): TGTGCCACCACCGATTTAGGAGCGAAGAGCTCCTACGAGCAGTACTTC. It translates to CATTDLGAKSSYEQYF.

This clonotype has at least ten counts. V gene TRBV28 combines with J gene TRBJ2-4, with 7 bases lining up with TRBD2. CDR3 length: 17 residues. The V and J ends lost 0 bases and 2 bases, in that order; junction bases with no gene match: 7. Germline CDR1 MDHEN, CDR2 SYDVKM. DNA of the CDR3: TGTGCCAGCAGTTTATGGATGGGGGAGGGCCCCAAAAACATTCAGTACTTC. Protein: CASSLWMGEGPKNIQYF.

This clonotype has a count of ten or more. The chain uses TRBV2 and TRBJ2-7; D is ambiguous. The CDR3 totals 14 residues. Trimming pared 3 bases from V and 2 bases from J, leaving 11 bases between. CDR1 is SNHLY, CDR2 FYNNEI, per germline. This CDR3 reads CASSDGRKTYEQYF. The CDR3 DNA is TGTGCCAGCAGTGACGGAAGGAAAACCTACGAGCAGTACTTC. Based on the CDR3 plus reference TRBV2 and TRBJ2-7, the full variable domain is EPEVTQTPSHQVTQMGQEVILRCVPISNHLYFYWYRQILGQKVEFLVSFYNNEISEKSEIFDDQFSVERPDGSNFTLKIRSTKLEDSAMYFCASSDGRKTYEQYFGPGTRLTVT.

The CDR3 protein is CASSLGGGGPNTEAFF. The CDR3 coding sequence is TGTGCCAGCAGCTTGGGAGGAGGGGGGCCCAACACTGAAGCTTTCTTT. The V and J genes are TRBV5-4 and TRBJ1-1; D possibly corresponds to TRBD1 (6 bases). Germline V gene lookup returns CDR1 SGHNT and CDR2 YYREEE (reference sequence). This CDR3 has 16 residues. Trimming stripped 0 bases from V and 2 bases from J, with 14 bases between.

At least ten counts were recorded for this clonotype. The J gene is TRBJ2-7, the V gene TRBV9, with 8 positions matching TRBD2. Germline values: CDR1 SGDLS, CDR2 YYNGEE. Trimming cost V 5 bases and J 6 bases; bases outside gene matches: 7. The CDR3 loop spans 13 amino acids. The CDR3 DNA reads as TGTGCCAGCAGTAGCGGGGTGGGGTTCGAGCAGTACTTC. Protein sequence: CASSSGVGFEQYF.

There are many counts of this clonotype. The chain has TRBV20-1 and TRBJ1-1; D remains ambiguous. The CDR3 extends over 14 amino acids. Germline CDR1 is DFQATT and CDR2 is SNEGSKA (reference sequence). V lost 5 bases, J lost 1 base, and 14 bases lay in between. CDR3 sequence reads: CSAATPLGNTEAFF. CDR3 sequence (DNA): TGCAGTGCTGCGACACCTCTGGGGAACACTGAAGCTTTCTTT.

This clonotype was seen many times. The chain carries TRBV28 and TRBJ2-6; D remains ambiguous. Trimming took off 6 bases at V and 0 bases at J, with 12 bases between the two ends. From germline, CDR1 is MDHEN and CDR2 SYDVKM. This CDR3 has 16 residues. CDR3 nucleotides: TGTGCCAGCAGCCCACCCAATTACTCTGGGGCCAACGTCCTGACTTTC. Protein: CASSPPNYSGANVLTF. Based on the CDR3 plus reference TRBV28 and TRBJ2-6, the full variable domain is DVKVTQSSRYLVKRTGEKVFLECVQDMDHENMFWYRQDPGLGLRLIYFSYDVKMKEKGDIPEGYSVSREKKERFSLILESASTNQTSMYLCASSPPNYSGANVLTFGAGSRLTVL.

This clonotype has ten or more counts. The CDR3 sequence: CASSQGGFEQYF. CDR3 DNA sequence: TGTGCCAGCAGCCAAGGGGGGTTCGAGCAGTACTTC. The chain joins TRBV3-1 to TRBJ2-7, with D perhaps assigned TRBD1 or TRBD2 (5 bases each). The ends were cut back, 1 base at V and 6 bases at J, with 7 bases in the middle. The CDR3 is made up of 12 amino acids. CDR1 and CDR2 (germline): LGHDT, YNNKEL (reference sequence).

This clonotype was detected a few times. The V gene is TRBV18, the J gene TRBJ1-1, with D uncertain. The CDR3 length is 13 residues. CDR1 and CDR2 from the germline V gene are KGHSH and LQKENI. V lost 2 bases and J lost 2, with 6 bases in between. CDR3 nucleotide sequence: TGTGCCAGCTCACCAATTTTAAACACTGAAGCTTTCTTT. Translating gives CASSPILNTEAFF.

There are many counts of this clonotype. The rearrangement uses TRBV7-4 and TRBJ2-2; D is ambiguous. This CDR3 has 15 residues. Looked up from germline, CDR1 is SGHVT and CDR2 is SQSDAQ. Trimming cost V 1 base and J 0 bases, with 6 bases left between them. The CDR3 here is CASSLGASNTGELFF. CDR3 DNA: TGTGCCAGCAGCTTAGGGGCTTCGAACACCGGGGAGCTGTTTTTT.

On this clonotype: At one of its ends the junction is not consistent with the germline gene, which may arise from a read error. The rearrangement uses TRBV24-1 and TRBJ2-3, with 8 bases matching TRBD2. Per germline, CDR1 KGHDR and CDR2 SFDVKD. The CDR3 runs to 16 residues. DNA for the CDR3: TGTGCCACCGCCCTTGGGGTAGCGGGAATCACAGATACGCATTATTTT. Translating it yields CATALGVAGITDTHYF.

J is TRBJ2-7 and V is TRBV5-1; a possible D gene is TRBD2 (6 bases). Trimming left V 0 bases short and J 3 bases short, with 10 bases between. The CDR3 runs to 14 residues. The germline CDR1 and CDR2 sequences are SGHRS and YFSETQ. The CDR3 here is CASSLGGVNYEQYF. The CDR3 DNA reads as TGCGCCAGCAGCTTGGGCGGGGTAAACTACGAGCAGTACTTC.

The rearrangement uses TRBV12-3 or TRBV12-4 and TRBJ2-7; D gene uncertain. V was shortened by 6 bases and J by 3 bases, with 12 bases between the two germline ends. This CDR3 has 13 residues. This chain's CDR3 is CASSVETYYEQYF. DNA of the CDR3: TGTGCCAGCAGCGTAGAAACCTACTACGAGCAGTACTTC.

This clonotype occurred many times. The chain employs TRBV29-1 and TRBJ2-7, with 9 bases aligning to TRBD1. The CDR3 has 14 amino acids. The germline CDR1 and CDR2 sequences are SQVTM and ANQGSEA. Trimming at V came to 4 bases and at J to 5 bases, leaving 9 bases not matched to a gene. Here the CDR3 reads CSVVGGTGRDEQYF. The CDR3 DNA sequence: TGCAGCGTTGTAGGAGGGACAGGGCGCGACGAGCAGTACTTC.

This clonotype was seen at least ten times. The CDR3: CAWSPRQGGQPQHF. CDR3 DNA sequence: TGTGCCTGGAGTCCTAGACAGGGTGGTCAGCCCCAGCATTTT. The J gene is TRBJ1-5, the V gene TRBV30; TRBD1 matches 7 bases. V shed 2 bases, J shed 6 bases, and the junction held 7 bases outside the gene matches. The CDR3 consists of 14 residues. Germline CDR1 and CDR2: GTSNPN and SVGIG (reference sequence).

At least ten counts were recorded for this clonotype. The rearrangement joins TRBV7-2 to TRBJ2-2, with TRBD1 matching 9 bases. CDR3 length: 14 amino acids. CDR1 SGHTA and CDR2 FQGNSA come from the germline V gene. J was trimmed by 4 bases and V by 6 bases; bases with no gene match: 3. CDR3 DNA: TGTGCCAGCAGAGGACAGGGGACCACCGGGGAGCTGTTTTTT. Its translation: CASRGQGTTGELFF.